This TCR beta chain was captured by sequencing in a study of cytomegalovirus exposure and HLA in healthy donors. With V trimmed by 4 bases and J by 2 bases, 4 bases remained unmatched. Germline CDR1 is SGHNT and CDR2 is YYREEE (reference sequence). The CDR3 sequence is 15 residues long. With 60 Vbeta and 13 Jbeta primers, the PCR was carried out. The method was immunoSEQ multiplex PCR; TCRdb's version includes in-frame clones alone and lacks a portion of them. The repertoire table contains approximately 79,000 clones. The source material was PBMCs. The chain employs TRBV5-4 and TRBJ2-1; 9 nucleotides align to TRBD2. This TCR was recovered from a boy younger than 18 in good health and CMV-seronegative. CDR3 nucleotides: TGTGCCAGCAGCCCGATAGCGGGGGCCTACAATGAGCAGTTCTTC. Translating gives CASSPIAGAYNEQFF. Based on the CDR3 plus reference TRBV5-4 and TRBJ2-1, the full variable domain is ETGVTQSPTHLIKTRGQQVTLRCSSQSGHNTVSWYQQALGQGPQFIFQYYREEENGRGNFPPRFSGLQFPNYSSELNVNALELDDSALYLCASSPIAGAYNEQFFGPGTRLTVL.